This T cell receptor (beta chain) was sequenced in a study of cytomegalovirus exposure and HLA in healthy donors. Background on the study: The 120 validation repertoires and the approximately 700 first-cohort repertoires shared a platform, a later analysis reported.

TCRdb keeps only in-frame clones here, not all; method: immunoSEQ multiplex PCR. This table has 150,000 to 200,000 clones, approximately 88% appearing once. From germline, CDR1 is SGHVS and CDR2 FQNEAQ. Trimming shortened V by 1 base and J by 9 bases, and 7 bases separated the two germline ends. This CDR3 contains 12 residues. Findings and caveats of the study: That first-cohort TCR clusters tended to co-occur in the 130 or so validation repertoires was found in a later analysis. Most TCR sequences were rare, but some public TCRs occurred in many donors.

To note about this clone: Antigen: not known.

Source material: PBMCs. The receptor was isolated from a man between 18 and 35 years old in good health and CMV-seropositive. The chain employs TRBV7-8 and TRBJ2-1; no clear D. CDR3 in amino acids: CASSLGEREQFF. CDR3 in DNA: TGTGCCAGCAGCTTAGGAGAGCGTGAGCAGTTCTTC.